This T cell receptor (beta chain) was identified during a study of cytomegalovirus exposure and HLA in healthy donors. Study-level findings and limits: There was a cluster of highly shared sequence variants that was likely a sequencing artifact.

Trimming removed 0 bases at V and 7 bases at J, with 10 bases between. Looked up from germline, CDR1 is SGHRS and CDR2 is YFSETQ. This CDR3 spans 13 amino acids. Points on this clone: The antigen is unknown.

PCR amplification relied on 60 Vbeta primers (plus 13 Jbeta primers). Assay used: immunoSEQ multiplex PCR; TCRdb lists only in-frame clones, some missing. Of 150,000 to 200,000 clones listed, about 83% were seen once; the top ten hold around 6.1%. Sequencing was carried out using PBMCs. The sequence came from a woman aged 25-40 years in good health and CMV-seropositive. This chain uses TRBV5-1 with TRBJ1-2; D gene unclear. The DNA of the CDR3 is TGCGCCAGCAGCTTGGATCCGGGTTCTGGCTACACCTTC. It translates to CASSLDPGSGYTF.